These 14 T cell receptor beta chains originate from one sample sequenced in a study of blood T cell repertoires in COVID-19. The method was immunoSEQ multiplex PCR; TCRdb's version includes in-frame clones alone and lacks a portion of them. Among under 350,000 clones, 83% were seen once, and the ten largest hold approximately 10%. The sequencing input was peripheral blood. These receptors were collected from a woman aged 50 to 60 who had recovered from COVID-19.

V is TRBV2 and J is TRBJ1-6; 8 bases are shared with TRBD1. With V trimmed by 6 bases and J by 7 bases, 5 bases remained unmatched. This CDR3 comprises 14 residues. Germline CDR1 SNHLY, CDR2 FYNNEI. The CDR3 sequence: CASRPGGLNSPLHF. The CDR3 DNA reads as TGTGCCAGCAGGCCAGGGGGCTTAAATTCACCCCTCCACTTT.

CDR3 nucleotide sequence: TGTGCCAGCAGCTTAGTCGCGGGGGGGCCGGGGTACTTC. Translating gives CASSLVAGGPGYF. This chain joins TRBV11-2 and TRBJ2-5, with 9 bases lining up with TRBD2. Per germline, CDR1 SGHAT and CDR2 FQNNGV. V was pared by 1 base and J by 13 bases, with 7 bases of the junction left unmatched. The length of the CDR3 is 13 residues.

DNA for the CDR3: TGTGCCAGCAGTGAAGAGAACAGGGTCTACGAGCAGTACTTC. This gives the protein CASSEENRVYEQYF. This chain joins TRBV2 and TRBJ2-7; TRBD1 is a possible D gene (6 bases). Germline V gives CDR1 SNHLY, CDR2 FYNNEI. The germline V and J ends were trimmed by 1 base and 3 bases, with 10 bases remaining between them. The CDR3 runs 14 residues.

The CDR3 spells CASSLGRRYEQFF. CDR3 sequence (DNA): TGTGCCAGCAGCTTAGGTCGGAGGTATGAGCAGTTCTTC. The gene calls are TRBV7-2 and TRBJ2-1; weak D call: TRBD2 (5 bases). Germline V gene data show CDR1 as SGHTA and CDR2 as FQGNSA. This CDR3 has 13 amino acids. With 1 base removed from V and 8 bases from J, the gap between germline ends came to 9 bases.

This clone appeared a few times. The rearrangement joins TRBV12-5 to TRBJ2-5, with D possibly matching TRBD2 (6 bases). Trimming cost V 6 bases and J 5 bases, with 19 bases left between them. CDR1 and CDR2 (germline): LGHNT, FRNRAP. The length of the CDR3 is 15 residues. CDR3 DNA sequence: TGTGCTAGTGGGTATAGCGGCCTCACGGGGGAGACCCAGTACTTC. Residues: CASGYSGLTGETQYF.

The chain is built from TRBV4-3 and TRBJ2-7, with a weak D call TRBD2 (6 bases). Looked up from germline, CDR1 is LGHNA and CDR2 is YSLEER. The CDR3 consists of 13 residues. Trimming pared 5 bases from V and 2 bases from J, leaving 10 bases between. CDR3: CASSTRTTYEQYF. The CDR3, as DNA: TGCGCCAGCAGCACTCGGACTACCTACGAGCAGTACTTC.

This clone was counted only a few times. The rearrangement links TRBV19 to TRBJ2-3; perhaps TRBD1 as D (6 bases). The V gene's germline CDR1 is LNHDA and CDR2 SQIVND (reference sequence). V was shortened by 4 bases and J by 2 bases, with 13 bases between the two germline ends. The CDR3 covers 15 residues. Written as DNA, the CDR3 is TGTGCCAGTAGTAACGGACAGTCGTCCACAGATACGCAGTATTTT. It codes for CASSNGQSSTDTQYF.

The V and J genes are TRBV2 and TRBJ2-5; the D gene is possibly TRBD1 (5 bases). CDR3 size: 12 residues. Per the germline V gene, CDR1 is SNHLY and CDR2 is FYNNEI. Trimming took off 6 bases at V and 5 bases at J, with 10 bases between the two ends. CDR3 coding DNA: TGTGCCAGCAGCCAGGGTGACGAGACCCAGTACTTC. Translation gives CASSQGDETQYF. Based on the CDR3 plus reference TRBV2 and TRBJ2-5, the full variable domain is EPEVTQTPSHQVTQMGQEVILRCVPISNHLYFYWYRQILGQKVEFLVSFYNNEISEKSEIFDDQFSVERPDGSNFTLKIRSTKLEDSAMYFCASSQGDETQYFGPGTRLLVL.

The chain employs TRBV7-9 and TRBJ1-2; TRBD1 matches 8 bases. V trimming: 2 bases; J trimming: 8 bases; junction bases outside the gene matches: 13. CDR3 length equals 16 residues. Germline CDR1 reads SEHNR; CDR2 reads FQNEAQ (reference sequence). Written as DNA, the CDR3 is TGTGCCAGCAGCTTAACCGGGACAGGAGGGGGATACGGCTACACCTTC. It specifies CASSLTGTGGGYGYTF.

This chain uses TRBV30 with TRBJ1-6, with D perhaps TRBD1 (5 bases). Germline V CDR1 and CDR2: GTSNPN, SVGIG (reference sequence). This CDR3 has 13 residues. The CDR3 bases are TGTGTATTCTCCGGGGGCTATAATTCACCCCTCCACTTT. It codes for CVFSGGYNSPLHF.

The chain has TRBV24-1 and TRBJ2-5, with 7 bases fitting TRBD1. Losses at the gene ends were 3 bases for V and 1 base for J; bases not matched to a gene: 4. Germline V CDR1 and CDR2: KGHDR, SFDVKD. The CDR3 spans 15 residues. CDR3 DNA: TGTGCCACCAGTGATCCCGACAGGGTCCAAGAGACCCAGTACTTC. Protein product: CATSDPDRVQETQYF.

The chain uses TRBV12-1 and TRBJ2-7; no DNA check was done on the table's D call, TRBD1. TRBV12-1 counts as a pseudogene. The CDR3 contains 14 residues. The CDR3 is CASSPDVGNYEQYF. In DNA, the CDR3 is TGTGCCAGCAGCCCTGACGTGGGCAACTACGAGCAGTACTTC.

This clone was counted a single time. This rearrangement joins TRBV11-1 to TRBJ1-2; D unresolved. The germline gives CDR1 SGHAT, CDR2 FQDESV (reference sequence). This CDR3 has 12 amino acids. V was cut by 5 bases and J by 2 bases, with 6 bases left in between. The DNA for the CDR3 is TGTGCCAGCAGCGCGGAAAACTATGGCTACACCTTC. Encoded protein: CASSAENYGYTF.

This chain uses TRBV5-1 with TRBJ2-3; TRBD2 agrees at 9 bases. CDR1 SGHRS and CDR2 YFSETQ come from the germline V gene. This CDR3 region has 16 residues. Germline trimming cut 3 bases from V and 4 bases from J; bases unmatched to any gene: 9. CDR3 coding DNA: TGCGCCAGCAGCTCCTGGATGCGGGAGGGTGCAGATACGCAGTATTTT. Translation gives CASSSWMREGADTQYF. Drawing the rest from reference TRBV5-1 and TRBJ2-3, the complete variable domain is KAGVTQTPRYLIKTRGQQVTLSCSPISGHRSVSWYQQTPGQGLQFLFEYFSETQRNKGNFPGRFSGRQFSNSRSEMNVSTLELGDSALYLCASSSWMREGADTQYFGPGTRLTVL.